These 22 T cell receptor beta chains share one sample of origin, sequenced in a study of shared clonotypes between healthy human individuals. Here immunoSEQ multiplex PCR was the method, and the copy in TCRdb shows in-frame clones only, minus some. The repertoire holds roughly 700,000 clones, with 90% as singletons. The specimen was memory CD8+ T cells from PBMCs. Subset specified: CD45RO+ cells pooled with CCR7-negative TemRA cells. These receptors all stem from a man between 18 and 29 years old in good health. Some clones in this sample may be carry-over from other donors' samples.

The V call is TRBV4-1, the J call TRBJ2-7, with 9 bases identical to TRBD1. Germline CDR1 MGHRA, CDR2 YSYEKL. The CDR3 is 13 amino acids. The V segment lost 1 base and the J segment 6 bases; nucleotides outside the gene matches: 1. The CDR3, as DNA: TGCGCCAGCAGCCAAGGGACAGGGGTCGAGCAGTACTTC. It yields the protein CASSQGTGVEQYF.

This sequence joins TRBV27 and TRBJ1-1; D perhaps matches TRBD1 (5 bases). Germline V gene data show CDR1 as MNHEY and CDR2 as SMNVEV (reference sequence). V was pared by 5 bases and J by 7 bases, with 8 bases between. The CDR3 length is 11 residues. The CDR3 spells CASSNRYEAFF. CDR3 bases: TGTGCCAGCAGTAACAGGTATGAAGCTTTCTTT.

CDR3 loop: CASSAPHGEQYF. The CDR3 coding sequence is TGTGCCAGCAGTGCGCCTCATGGCGAGCAGTACTTC. This chain links TRBV9 with TRBJ2-7; D gene ambiguous. V lost 5 bases and J lost 6, with 12 bases in between. CDR1 and CDR2 (germline): SGDLS, YYNGEE. This CDR3 comprises 12 residues.

The gene calls are TRBV4-1 and TRBJ2-6; possibly TRBD1 for D (6 bases). The germline V and J ends were trimmed by 2 bases and 0 bases, with 17 bases remaining between them. From germline, CDR1 is MGHRA and CDR2 YSYEKL. The CDR3 is 19 residues long. The chain's CDR3 is CASSQSPGHDSSGANVLTF. The CDR3 DNA reads TGCGCCAGCAGCCAATCTCCGGGACACGACTCCTCTGGGGCCAACGTCCTGACTTTC.

This chain links TRBV30 with TRBJ1-2, with TRBD1 matching over 7 bases. This CDR3 is built from 13 residues. In germline, CDR1 is GTSNPN, CDR2 SVGIG (reference sequence). V was pared by 3 bases and J by 6 bases, with 7 bases of the junction left unmatched. This CDR3 is CAWRVRGRDGYTF. In nucleotides, the CDR3 is TGTGCCTGGAGGGTGAGGGGGCGAGATGGCTACACCTTC.

This chain joins TRBV7-9 and TRBJ2-7; 8 bases align to TRBD1. The CDR3 has 16 residues. J gave up 2 bases and V 0 bases, and 6 bases lay outside the gene matches. Germline V CDR1 and CDR2: SEHNR, FQNEAQ (reference sequence). CDR3 loop: CASSLAPRQGTYEQYF. The CDR3 nucleotides read TGTGCCAGCAGCTTAGCACCGAGACAGGGGACCTACGAGCAGTACTTC.

The V and J genes are TRBV7-8 and TRBJ2-1, with TRBD1 as a possible D gene (5 bases). Looked up from germline, CDR1 is SGHVS and CDR2 is FQNEAQ. The CDR3 consists of 15 residues. V was pared by 4 bases and J by 5 bases, with 15 bases between. CDR3 sequence reads: CASSSDTSFHNEQFF. CDR3 nucleotide sequence: TGTGCCAGCAGCTCGGACACATCATTTCACAATGAGCAGTTCTTC.

This clone appeared a single time. At the DNA level, this CDR3 is encoded by other sequences in the same sample as well. The rearrangement joins TRBV27 to TRBJ2-3; 12 bases are shared with TRBD2. The J segment lost 6 bases and the V segment lost 6 bases, leaving 7 bases of the junction unmatched. This CDR3 is 15 amino acids long. Germline CDR1 and CDR2: MNHEY and SMNVEV (reference sequence). The CDR3 region is CASRMTSGSTDTQYF. Written as DNA, the CDR3 is TGTGCCAGCAGAATGACTAGCGGGAGTACGGATACGCAGTATTTT.

V usage is TRBV6-1 and J usage is TRBJ2-4, with TRBD1 matching over 7 bases. This CDR3 region has 11 residues. CDR1 and CDR2 from the germline V gene are MNHNS and SASEGT. Trimming cost V 4 bases and J 12 bases; bases outside gene matches: 3. The CDR3, as DNA: TGTGCCAGCAGTGGACAGGGAACTCAGTACTTC. Translating gives CASSGQGTQYF.

In its sample, this clone was seen once. The J gene is TRBJ1-1, the V gene TRBV27; a weak D match, TRBD1 (6 bases). The CDR3 runs 16 residues. Deletions cut 0 bases from V and 3 bases from J, with 14 bases between. Germline V lookup: CDR1 MNHEY, CDR2 SMNVEV (reference sequence). In DNA, the CDR3 is TGTGCCAGCAGTTTATCGTCAGGGGCTCTGGACACTGAAGCTTTCTTT. Its protein is CASSLSSGALDTEAFF.

CDR3 sequence (DNA): TGTGCCAGCAGCCCCGGGCCGGGACTAATCTCCTACGAGCAGTACTTC. This encodes CASSPGPGLISYEQYF. This chain joins TRBV11-1 and TRBJ2-7; 7 bases match TRBD2. Germline V gene sequence: CDR1 SGHAT, CDR2 FQDESV (reference sequence). Unmatched junction bases numbered 10, after V lost 5 bases and J lost 0 bases. CDR3 length equals 16 residues.

Details on this clone: This CDR3 is also generated by other DNA sequences in the sample. The V call is TRBV5-1, the J call TRBJ2-7, with TRBD1 as a possible D gene (5 bases). The V gene lost 4 bases and the J gene lost 3 bases, with 8 bases spanning the gap. Per germline, CDR1 SGHRS and CDR2 YFSETQ. The CDR3 is 12 amino acids. CDR3 sequence (DNA): TGCGCCAGCAGCCCAAGGGGCTACGAGCAGTACTTC. Protein sequence: CASSPRGYEQYF.

Comments on this clone: Other nucleotide sequences from this sample produce the same CDR3. The V and J genes are TRBV9 and TRBJ1-3; no clear D gene. Trimming cost V 0 bases and J 4 bases, with 8 bases left between them. The germline V gene encodes CDR1 SGDLS and CDR2 YYNGEE. The CDR3 spans 14 residues. This CDR3 is CASSVGSSGNTIYF. CDR3 nucleotide sequence: TGTGCCAGCAGCGTAGGATCTTCGGGAAACACCATATATTTT.

The chain recombines TRBV27 with TRBJ1-1, with D uncertain. The CDR3 length is 14 residues. Deletions cut 8 bases from V and 1 base from J, with 14 bases between. Germline CDR1 reads MNHEY; CDR2 reads SMNVEV (reference sequence). The CDR3 DNA is TGTGCCAGCTACGAGGCCCCCGCGAACACTGAAGCTTTCTTT. Translated, it gives CASYEAPANTEAFF.

This sequence joins TRBV19 and TRBJ2-2; perhaps TRBD2 as D (6 bases). Germline CDR1 LNHDA, CDR2 SQIVND (reference sequence). Trimming cost V 5 bases and J 1 base, with 11 bases left between them. The length of the CDR3 is 15 residues. CDR3 DNA sequence: TGTGCCAGTAGTGCGGGACGGAAGAACACCGGGGAGCTGTTTTTT. Translation: CASSAGRKNTGELFF. Full variable domain (remainder filled in from reference TRBV19 and TRBJ2-2): DGGITQSPKYLFRKEGQNVTLSCEQNLNHDAMYWYRQDPGQGLRLIYYSQIVNDFQKGDIAEGYSVSREKKESFPLTVTSAQKNPTAFYLCASSAGRKNTGELFFGEGSRLTVL.

The rearrangement links TRBV27 to TRBJ2-3, with 10 bases that match TRBD1. CDR1 is MNHEY and CDR2 is SMNVEV in the germline V gene (reference sequence). CDR3 size: 16 residues. Trimming at V came to 4 bases and at J to 3 bases, leaving 7 bases not matched to a gene. This CDR3 is CASSSRTGGWTDTQYF. In DNA form, the CDR3 reads TGTGCCAGCAGTTCCAGGACAGGGGGGTGGACAGATACGCAGTATTTT.

This chain connects TRBV30 to TRBJ2-7; a weak D match, TRBD1 (5 bases). CDR1 and CDR2 from the germline V gene are GTSNPN and SVGIG (reference sequence). This CDR3 contains 15 residues. V lost 2 bases, J lost 3 bases, and 17 bases lay in between. CDR3 residues: CAWSSLGEGDYEQYF. The CDR3 DNA reads as TGTGCCTGGAGTAGTTTGGGTGAAGGGGACTACGAGCAGTACTTC.

V and J are TRBV11-2 and TRBJ2-2; 9 bases align to TRBD2. The CDR3 sequence is 17 residues long. CDR1 SGHAT and CDR2 FQNNGV come from the germline V gene. Trimming cost V 5 bases and J 4 bases; bases outside gene matches: 11. The CDR3 sequence is CASSPRTSVLATGELFF. The DNA of the CDR3 is TGTGCCAGCAGCCCGCGGACTAGCGTCCTTGCCACCGGGGAGCTGTTTTTT.

V is TRBV2 and J is TRBJ2-7, with 8 bases lining up with TRBD2. After removal of 6 bases from V and 5 bases from J, the junction contained 9 bases not matched to a gene. CDR1 is SNHLY and CDR2 is FYNNEI in the germline V gene. The CDR3 covers 14 residues. CDR3 sequence: CASRKPGREDEQYF. CDR3 DNA: TGTGCCAGCAGAAAACCCGGGAGGGAGGACGAGCAGTACTTC.

This chain links TRBV5-6 with TRBJ2-7; unclear D gene. The CDR3 covers 13 residues. Germline V CDR1 and CDR2: SGHDT, YYEEEE. Trimming took off 6 bases at V and 2 bases at J, with 12 bases between the two ends. The DNA for the CDR3 is TGTGCCAGCACCGAAATAAGTGCCTACGAGCAGTACTTC. This sequence encodes CASTEISAYEQYF.

For the CDR3, the DNA is TGTGCCAGTACAGTTACTGCGGGCTCCTACGAGCAGTACTTC. This sequence encodes CASTVTAGSYEQYF. V gene TRBV6-5 combines with J gene TRBJ2-7; D is possibly TRBD2 (5 bases). V lost 9 bases and J lost 0, with 15 bases in between. This CDR3 contains 14 residues. CDR1 is MNHEY and CDR2 is SVGAGI in the germline V gene.

The chain carries TRBV27 and TRBJ2-7, with 10 bases lining up with TRBD1. This CDR3 is 16 amino acids long. Germline CDR1 reads MNHEY; CDR2 reads SMNVEV (reference sequence). V lost 5 bases, J lost 5 bases, and 12 bases stayed unmatched. CDR3 loop: CASSPSAGDRGHEQYF. The CDR3 DNA follows: TGTGCCAGCAGTCCCTCTGCCGGGGACAGGGGCCACGAGCAGTACTTC.